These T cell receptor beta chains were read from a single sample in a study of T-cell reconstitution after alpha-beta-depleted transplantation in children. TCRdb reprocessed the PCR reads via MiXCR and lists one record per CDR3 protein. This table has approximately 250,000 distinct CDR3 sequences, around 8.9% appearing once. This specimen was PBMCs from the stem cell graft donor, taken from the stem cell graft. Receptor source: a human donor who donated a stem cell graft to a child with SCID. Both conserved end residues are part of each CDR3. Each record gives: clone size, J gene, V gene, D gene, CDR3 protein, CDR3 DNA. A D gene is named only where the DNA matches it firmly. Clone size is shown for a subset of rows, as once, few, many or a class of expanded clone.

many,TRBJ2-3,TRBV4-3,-,CASSQDSSGDTQYF,TGCGCCAGCAGCCAAGATAGTTCGGGAGATACGCAGTATTTT
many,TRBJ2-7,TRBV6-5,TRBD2,CASSYSIPPSTRGRGGKYF,TGTGCCAGCAGTTACTCGATACCACCTTCAACCCGGGGTCGCGGGGGGAAGTACTTC
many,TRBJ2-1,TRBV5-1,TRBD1,CASSLVSGTGFFF,TGCGCCAGCAGCTTGGTTTCCGGGACAGGGTTTTTCTTC
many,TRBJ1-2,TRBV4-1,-,CASSQDRMAGSYTF,TGCGCCAGCAGCCAAGATAGGATGGCAGGTAGCTACACCTTC
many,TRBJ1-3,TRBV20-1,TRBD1,CSARPGTAGNTIYF,TGCAGTGCTAGACCCGGGACAGCTGGAAACACCATATATTTT
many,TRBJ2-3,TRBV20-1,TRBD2,CSASGGVESASTDTQYF,TGCAGTGCTAGCGGGGGGGTGGAGAGTGCTAGCACAGATACGCAGTATTTT
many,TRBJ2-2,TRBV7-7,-,CASSLGLHTGELFF,TGTGCCAGCAGCTTAGGACTACACACCGGGGAGCTGTTTTTT
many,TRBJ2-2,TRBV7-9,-,CASSPFVGANTGELFF,TGTGCCAGCAGCCCCTTTGTAGGGGCGAACACCGGGGAGCTGTTTTTT
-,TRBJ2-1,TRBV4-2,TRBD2,CASSQDGRGGNEQFF,TGTGCCAGCAGCCAAGATGGCCGGGGGGGCAATGAGCAGTTCTTC
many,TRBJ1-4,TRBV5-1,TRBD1,CASSLEQNSRGEKLFF,TGCGCCAGCAGCTTGGAACAGAACAGCAGGGGGGAAAAACTGTTTTTT
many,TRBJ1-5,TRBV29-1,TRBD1,CSTRTGPNQPQHF,TGCAGCACTCGGACAGGCCCCAATCAGCCCCAGCATTTT
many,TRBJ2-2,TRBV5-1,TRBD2,CASSLPLAGGHTGELFF,TGCGCCAGCAGCTTGCCCCTAGCGGGGGGACACACCGGGGAGCTGTTTTTT
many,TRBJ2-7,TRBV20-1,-,CSARVGGAYEQYF,TGCAGTGCTAGAGTAGGGGGGGCGTACGAGCAGTACTTC
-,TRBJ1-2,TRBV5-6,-,CASSLAGQLSNYGYTF,TGTGCCAGCAGCTTGGCCGGTCAACTTTCTAACTATGGCTACACCTTC
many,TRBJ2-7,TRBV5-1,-,CASSQDPSSYEQYF,TGCGCCAGCAGCCAGGACCCGAGCTCCTACGAGCAGTACTTC
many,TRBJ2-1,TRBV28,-,CASSLVQLNEQFF,TGTGCCAGCAGTTTGGTTCAGCTCAATGAGCAGTTCTTC
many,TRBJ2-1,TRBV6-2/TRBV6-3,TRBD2,CASLTSGSIYNEQFF,TGTGCCAGCCTGACTAGCGGGAGTATCTACAATGAGCAGTTCTTC
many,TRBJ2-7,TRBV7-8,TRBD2,CASTTLAGVYEQYF,TGTGCCAGCACCACTCTGGCGGGGGTGTACGAGCAGTACTTC
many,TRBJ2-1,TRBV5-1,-,CASSPTPKTGLNVGEQFF,TGCGCCAGCAGCCCGACACCCAAGACAGGCCTTAATGTTGGAGAGCAGTTCTTC
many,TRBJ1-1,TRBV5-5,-,CASSPDSWTAFF,TGTGCCAGCAGCCCGGACAGTTGGACAGCTTTCTTT
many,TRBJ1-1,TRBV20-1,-,CSAIQDPYTEAFF,TGCAGTGCTATCCAAGACCCTTACACTGAAGCTTTCTTT
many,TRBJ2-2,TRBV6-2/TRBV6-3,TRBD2,CASSSGLADTGELFF,TGTGCCAGCAGTTCCGGACTAGCGGACACCGGGGAGCTGTTTTTT
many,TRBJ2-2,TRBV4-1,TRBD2,CASRQVAGDGGELFF,TGCGCCAGCAGACAAGTAGCGGGGGATGGCGGGGAGCTGTTTTTT
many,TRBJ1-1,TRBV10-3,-,CAISVQVRVLNTEAFF,TGTGCCATCAGTGTACAGGTTAGGGTATTGAACACTGAAGCTTTCTTT
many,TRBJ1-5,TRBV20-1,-,CSAEVGGGNQPQHF,TGCAGTGCTGAGGTTGGGGGCGGCAATCAGCCCCAGCATTTT
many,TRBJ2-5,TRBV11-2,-,CASSSRETQYF,TGTGCCAGCAGCTCGCGGGAGACCCAGTACTTC
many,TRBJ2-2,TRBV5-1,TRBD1,CASSDGTGFAGELFF,TGCGCCAGCAGCGACGGGACAGGGTTCGCCGGGGAGCTGTTTTTT
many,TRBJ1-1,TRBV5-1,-,CASSLTGSINTEAFF,TGCGCCAGCAGCTTGACAGGATCAATAAACACTGAAGCTTTCTTT
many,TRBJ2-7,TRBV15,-,CATSSGTGSRYEQYF,TGTGCCACCAGCAGCGGAACAGGGTCGAGGTACGAGCAGTACTTC
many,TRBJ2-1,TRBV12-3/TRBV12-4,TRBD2,CASSLATSGYNEQFF,TGTGCCAGCAGTTTAGCGACTAGCGGGTACAATGAGCAGTTCTTC
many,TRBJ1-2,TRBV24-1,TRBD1,CATSVSGTGGAYGYTF,TGTGCCACCAGTGTTTCGGGGACAGGGGGTGCTTATGGCTACACCTTC
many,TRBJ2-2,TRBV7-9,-,CASSPKPGQNTGELFF,TGTGCCAGCAGCCCTAAACCGGGACAGAACACCGGGGAGCTGTTTTTT
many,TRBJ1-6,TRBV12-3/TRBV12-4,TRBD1,CASSPNRGVNSPLHF,TGTGCCAGCAGTCCCAACAGGGGCGTTAATTCACCCCTCCACTTT
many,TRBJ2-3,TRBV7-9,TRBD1,CASSFGRGIVDTQYF,TGTGCCAGCAGCTTCGGCAGGGGGATCGTGGATACGCAGTATTTT
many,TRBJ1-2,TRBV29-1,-,CSVAVSGFYGYTF,TGCAGCGTTGCCGTCAGCGGCTTCTATGGCTACACCTTC
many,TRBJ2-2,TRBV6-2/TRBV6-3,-,CASSSPGTGELFF,TGTGCCAGCAGCTCTCCGGGCACCGGGGAGCTGTTTTTT
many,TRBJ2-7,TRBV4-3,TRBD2,CASSHLTGTSGAPYEQYF,TGCGCCAGCAGCCATCTAACCGGGACTAGCGGGGCCCCTTACGAGCAGTACTTC
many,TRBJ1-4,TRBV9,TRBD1,CASSTQGNSREKLFF,TGTGCCAGCAGCACACAGGGGAATTCGCGTGAAAAACTGTTTTTT
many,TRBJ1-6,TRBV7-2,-,CASSLGQTWGSPLHF,TGTGCCAGCAGCTTAGGACAGACCTGGGGTTCACCCCTCCACTTT
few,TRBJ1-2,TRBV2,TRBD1,CASRDPGQGDGYTF,TGTGCCAGCAGGGACCCGGGACAGGGCGATGGCTACACCTTC
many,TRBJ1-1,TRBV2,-,CATQAGGHTEAFF,TGTGCCACCCAAGCGGGGGGCCACACTGAAGCTTTCTTT
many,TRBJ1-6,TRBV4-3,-,CASSQDWADSPLHF,TGCGCCAGCAGCCAAGATTGGGCTGATTCACCCCTCCACTTT
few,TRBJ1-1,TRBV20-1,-,CSARDATAYEAFF,TGCAGTGCTAGAGATGCTACAGCGTACGAAGCTTTCTTT
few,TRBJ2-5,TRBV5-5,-,CASSLVGAGETQYF,TGTGCCAGCAGTCTCGTGGGGGCGGGAGAGACCCAGTACTTC
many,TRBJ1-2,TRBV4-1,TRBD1,CASSQDLRGRGYTF,TGCGCCAGCAGCCAAGATCTCAGGGGGCGAGGCTACACCTTC
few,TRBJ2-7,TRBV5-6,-,CASSLGEGGYEQYF,TGTGCCAGCAGCTTGGGGGAGGGGGGTTACGAGCAGTACTTC
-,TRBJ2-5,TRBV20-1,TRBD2,CSAREGDSGGPQETQYF,TGCAGTGCTAGAGAGGGGGATAGCGGGGGGCCGCAAGAGACCCAGTACTTC
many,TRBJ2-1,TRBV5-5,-,CASSLVVTTNEQFF,TGTGCCAGCAGCTTGGTAGTTACAACCAATGAGCAGTTCTTC
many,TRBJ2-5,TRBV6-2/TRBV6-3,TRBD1,CASNDRVEETQYF,TGTGCCAGTAACGACAGGGTGGAGGAGACCCAGTACTTC
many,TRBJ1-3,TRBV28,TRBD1,CASSLDRGGGNTIYF,TGTGCCAGCAGTTTGGACAGGGGGGGCGGAAACACCATATATTTT
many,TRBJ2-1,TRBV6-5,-,CASSHLRVASRRWNYNEQFF,TGTGCCAGCAGCCACCTTAGGGTGGCTAGCAGGCGTTGGAATTACAATGAGCAGTTCTTC
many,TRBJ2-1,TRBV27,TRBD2,CASSFALVGRGDYNEQFF,TGTGCCAGCAGTTTTGCTTTGGTCGGGCGGGGGGATTACAATGAGCAGTTCTTC
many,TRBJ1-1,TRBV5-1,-,CASSLVLAGTAEAFF,TGCGCCAGCAGCTTGGTTTTGGCGGGGACGGCTGAAGCTTTCTTT
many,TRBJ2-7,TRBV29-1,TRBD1,CSAGDSTYEQYF,TGCAGCGCTGGGGACAGCACCTACGAGCAGTACTTC
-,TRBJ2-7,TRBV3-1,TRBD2,CASWGPGLAPRRNSYEQYF,TGTGCCAGCTGGGGACCGGGACTAGCGCCGCGCCGTAACTCCTACGAGCAGTACTTC
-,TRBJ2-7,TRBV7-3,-,CASSLTHRVSEQYF,TGTGCCAGCAGCTTAACTCACAGGGTTTCCGAGCAGTACTTC
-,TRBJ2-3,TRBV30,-,CAWGNWIGDTQYF,TGTGCCTGGGGCAATTGGATAGGGGATACGCAGTATTTT
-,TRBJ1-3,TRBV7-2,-,CASRKVTSGNTIYF,TGTGCCAGCAGAAAGGTTACCTCTGGAAACACCATATATTTT
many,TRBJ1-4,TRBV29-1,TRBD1,CSVQGQGTEKLFF,TGCAGCGTTCAGGGACAGGGGACCGAAAAACTGTTTTTT